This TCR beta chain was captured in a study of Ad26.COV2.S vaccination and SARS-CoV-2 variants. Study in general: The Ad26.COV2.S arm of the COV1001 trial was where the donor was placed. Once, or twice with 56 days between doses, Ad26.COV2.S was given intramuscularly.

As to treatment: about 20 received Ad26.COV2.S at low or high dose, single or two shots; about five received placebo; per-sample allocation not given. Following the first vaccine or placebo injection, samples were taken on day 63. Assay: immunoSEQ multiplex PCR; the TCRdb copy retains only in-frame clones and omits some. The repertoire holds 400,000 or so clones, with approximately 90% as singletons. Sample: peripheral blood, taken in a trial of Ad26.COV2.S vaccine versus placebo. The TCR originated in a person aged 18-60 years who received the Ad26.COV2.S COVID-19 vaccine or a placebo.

CDR3 sequence (DNA): TGTGCCACCAGCCCGGGCGTGGGTGGCTACACCTTC. Amino acid sequence: CATSPGVGGYTF. The chain recombines TRBV24-1 with TRBJ1-2, with D unresolved. The V gene's germline CDR1 is KGHDR and CDR2 SFDVKD. Trimming cost V 7 bases and J 7 bases, with 12 bases left between them. The CDR3 has 12 residues.